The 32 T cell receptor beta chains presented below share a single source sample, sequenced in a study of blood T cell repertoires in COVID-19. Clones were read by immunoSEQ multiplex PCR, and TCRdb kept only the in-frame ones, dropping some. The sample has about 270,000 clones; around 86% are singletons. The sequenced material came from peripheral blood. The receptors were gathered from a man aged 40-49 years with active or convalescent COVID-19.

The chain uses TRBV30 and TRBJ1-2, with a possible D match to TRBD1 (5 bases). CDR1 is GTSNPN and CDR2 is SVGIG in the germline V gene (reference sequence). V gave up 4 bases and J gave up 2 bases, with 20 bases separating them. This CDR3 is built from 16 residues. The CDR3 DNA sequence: TGTGCCTGGAAGGGAACCTCGCGGGGCGAAAACTATGGCTACACCTTC. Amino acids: CAWKGTSRGENYGYTF.

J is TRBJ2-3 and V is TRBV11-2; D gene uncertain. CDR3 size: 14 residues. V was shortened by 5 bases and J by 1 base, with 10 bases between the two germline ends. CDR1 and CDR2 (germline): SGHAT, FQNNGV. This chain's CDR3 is CASSRRGRTDTQYF. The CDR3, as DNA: TGTGCCAGCAGCCGGAGAGGCCGCACAGATACGCAGTATTTT.

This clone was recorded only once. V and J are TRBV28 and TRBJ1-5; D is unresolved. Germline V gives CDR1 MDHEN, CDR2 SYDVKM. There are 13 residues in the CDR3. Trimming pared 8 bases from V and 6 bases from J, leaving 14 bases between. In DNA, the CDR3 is TGTGCCAGCTTGGCGGGGTCCGGTCAGCCCCAGCATTTT. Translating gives CASLAGSGQPQHF. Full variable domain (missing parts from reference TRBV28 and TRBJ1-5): DVKVTQSSRYLVKRTGEKVFLECVQDMDHENMFWYRQDPGLGLRLIYFSYDVKMKEKGDIPEGYSVSREKKERFSLILESASTNQTSMYLCASLAGSGQPQHFGDGTRLSIL.

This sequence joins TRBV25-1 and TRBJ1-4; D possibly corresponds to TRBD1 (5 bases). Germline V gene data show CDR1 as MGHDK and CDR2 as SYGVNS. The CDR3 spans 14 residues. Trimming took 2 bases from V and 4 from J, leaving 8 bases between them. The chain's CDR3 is CASSEQGLNEKLFF. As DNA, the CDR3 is TGTGCCAGCAGTGAACAGGGTCTTAATGAAAAACTGTTTTTT.

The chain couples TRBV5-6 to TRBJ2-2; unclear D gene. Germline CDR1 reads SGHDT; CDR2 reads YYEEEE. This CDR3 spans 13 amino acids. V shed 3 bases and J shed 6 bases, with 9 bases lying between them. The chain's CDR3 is CASSSYRAGELFF. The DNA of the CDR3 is TGTGCCAGCAGCTCCTATCGGGCCGGGGAGCTGTTTTTT.

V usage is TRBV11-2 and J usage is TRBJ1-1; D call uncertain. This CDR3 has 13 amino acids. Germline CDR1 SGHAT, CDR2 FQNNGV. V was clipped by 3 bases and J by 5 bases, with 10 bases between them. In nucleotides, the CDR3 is TGTGCCAGCAGCTTTAGTCCCCAAACTGAAGCTTTCTTT. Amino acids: CASSFSPQTEAFF.

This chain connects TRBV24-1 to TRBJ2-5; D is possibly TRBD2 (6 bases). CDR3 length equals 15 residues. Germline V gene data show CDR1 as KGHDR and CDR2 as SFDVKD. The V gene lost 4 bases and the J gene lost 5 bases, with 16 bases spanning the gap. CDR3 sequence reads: CATSDPVSGRETQYF. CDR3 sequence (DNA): TGTGCCACCAGTGACCCCGTTAGTGGGAGGGAGACCCAGTACTTC.

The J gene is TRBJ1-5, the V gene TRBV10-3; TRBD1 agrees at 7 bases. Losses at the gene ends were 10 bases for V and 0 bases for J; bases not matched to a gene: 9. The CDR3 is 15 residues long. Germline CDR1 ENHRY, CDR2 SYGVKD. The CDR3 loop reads CATGDRRYSNQPQHF. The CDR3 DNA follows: TGTGCCACCGGGGACAGACGCTATAGCAATCAGCCCCAGCATTTT.

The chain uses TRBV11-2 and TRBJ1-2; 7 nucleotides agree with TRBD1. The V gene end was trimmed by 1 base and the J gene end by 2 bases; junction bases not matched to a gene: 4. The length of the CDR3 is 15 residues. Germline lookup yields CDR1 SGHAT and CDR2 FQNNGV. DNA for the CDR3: TGTGCCAGCAGCTTAGGACAGGGAGTAAACTATGGCTACACCTTC. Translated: CASSLGQGVNYGYTF.

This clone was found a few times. DNA of the CDR3: TGTGCCAGCAGTTACCAAGCGGGAGTGAGGAATGAGCAGTTCTTC. It yields the protein CASSYQAGVRNEQFF. V is TRBV6-5 and J is TRBJ2-1; 8 nucleotides line up with TRBD2. The ends lost 2 bases at V and 7 bases at J; junction bases unmatched: 7. Germline V gene data show CDR1 as MNHEY and CDR2 as SVGAGI. CDR3 length equals 15 residues.

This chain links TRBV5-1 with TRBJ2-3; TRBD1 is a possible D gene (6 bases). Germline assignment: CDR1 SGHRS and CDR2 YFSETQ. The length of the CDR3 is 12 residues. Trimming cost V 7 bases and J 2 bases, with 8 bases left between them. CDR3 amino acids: CASGGNTDTQYF. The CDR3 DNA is TGCGCCAGCGGGGGCAACACAGATACGCAGTATTTT. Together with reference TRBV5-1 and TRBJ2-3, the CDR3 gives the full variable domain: KAGVTQTPRYLIKTRGQQVTLSCSPISGHRSVSWYQQTPGQGLQFLFEYFSETQRNKGNFPGRFSGRQFSNSRSEMNVSTLELGDSALYLCASGGNTDTQYFGPGTRLTVL.

CDR3 amino acids: CASSSREGLSYEQYF. The CDR3 DNA is TGTGCCAGCTCTTCGCGGGAGGGCCTCTCCTACGAGCAGTACTTC. V is TRBV18 and J is TRBJ2-7; 9 bases fit TRBD2. Germline assignment: CDR1 KGHSH and CDR2 LQKENI. Losses at the gene ends were 6 bases for V and 0 bases for J; bases not matched to a gene: 6. The CDR3 runs to 15 residues.

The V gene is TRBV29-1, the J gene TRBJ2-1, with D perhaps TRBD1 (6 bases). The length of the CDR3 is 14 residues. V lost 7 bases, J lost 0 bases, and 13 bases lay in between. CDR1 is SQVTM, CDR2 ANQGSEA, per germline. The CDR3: CSASRGSSYNEQFF. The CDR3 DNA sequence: TGCAGCGCTTCGAGGGGGAGCTCCTACAATGAGCAGTTCTTC.

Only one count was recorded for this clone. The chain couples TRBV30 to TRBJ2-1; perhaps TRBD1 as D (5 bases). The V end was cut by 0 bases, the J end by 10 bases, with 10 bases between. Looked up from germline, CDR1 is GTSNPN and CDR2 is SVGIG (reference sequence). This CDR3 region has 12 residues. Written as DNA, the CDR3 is TGTGCCTGGAGTGTAAGCAGGGCCGAGCAGTTCTTC. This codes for CAWSVSRAEQFF.

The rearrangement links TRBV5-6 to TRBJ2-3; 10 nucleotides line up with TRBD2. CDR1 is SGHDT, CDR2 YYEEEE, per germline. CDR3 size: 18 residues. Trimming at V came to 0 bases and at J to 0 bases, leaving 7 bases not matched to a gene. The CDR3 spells CASSLAAGGHSSTDTQYF. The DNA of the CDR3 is TGTGCCAGCAGCTTGGCAGCGGGAGGGCATTCTAGCACAGATACGCAGTATTTT.

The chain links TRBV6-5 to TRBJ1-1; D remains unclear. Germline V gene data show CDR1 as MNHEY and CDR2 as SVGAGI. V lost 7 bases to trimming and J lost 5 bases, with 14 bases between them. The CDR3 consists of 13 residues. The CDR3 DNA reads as TGTGCCAGCACCGTCGAAATCAGGACTGAAGCTTTCTTT. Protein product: CASTVEIRTEAFF.

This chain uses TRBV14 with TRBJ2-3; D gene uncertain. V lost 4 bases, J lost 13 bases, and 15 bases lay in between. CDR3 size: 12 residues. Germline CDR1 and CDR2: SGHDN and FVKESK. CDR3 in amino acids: CASSLGGPRKYF. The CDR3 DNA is TGTGCCAGCAGCCTTGGCGGCCCGAGGAAGTATTTT.

Here the CDR3 reads CASSFNSPARQADTQYF. The CDR3 DNA is TGTGCCAGCAGCTTTAACTCCCCGGCCCGCCAGGCAGATACGCAGTATTTT. The chain recombines TRBV11-2 with TRBJ2-3; D unresolved. Germline CDR1 is SGHAT and CDR2 is FQNNGV. V lost 3 bases and J lost 4, with 20 bases in between. This CDR3 has 17 amino acids.

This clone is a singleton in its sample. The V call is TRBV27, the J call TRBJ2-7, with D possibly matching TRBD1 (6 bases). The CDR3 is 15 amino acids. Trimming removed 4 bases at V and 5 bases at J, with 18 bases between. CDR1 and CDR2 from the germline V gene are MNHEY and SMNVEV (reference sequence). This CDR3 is CASSSPPLGANEQYF. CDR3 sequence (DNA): TGTGCCAGCAGTTCACCCCCTTTGGGGGCCAACGAGCAGTACTTC.

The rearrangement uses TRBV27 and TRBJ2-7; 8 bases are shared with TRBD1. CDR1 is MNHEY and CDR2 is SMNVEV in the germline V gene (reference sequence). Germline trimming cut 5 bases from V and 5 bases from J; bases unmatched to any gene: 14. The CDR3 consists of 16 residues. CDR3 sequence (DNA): TGTGCCAGCAGTCGCTACCAGGGGGCCAGCACCAACGAGCAGTACTTC. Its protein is CASSRYQGASTNEQYF.

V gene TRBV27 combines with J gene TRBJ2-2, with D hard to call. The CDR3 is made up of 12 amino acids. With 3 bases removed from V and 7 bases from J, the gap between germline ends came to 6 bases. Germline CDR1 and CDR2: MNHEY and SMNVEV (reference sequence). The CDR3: CASSFQVGELFF. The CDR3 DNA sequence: TGTGCCAGCAGTTTCCAGGTCGGGGAGCTGTTTTTT.

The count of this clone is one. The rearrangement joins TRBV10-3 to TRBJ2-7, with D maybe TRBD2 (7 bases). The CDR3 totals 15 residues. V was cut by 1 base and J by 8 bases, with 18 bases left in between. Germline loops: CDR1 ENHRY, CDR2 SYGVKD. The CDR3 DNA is TGTGCCATCAGTGAGTACGACAAGGGGGGGGGCCAGCAGTACTTC. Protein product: CAISEYDKGGGQQYF.

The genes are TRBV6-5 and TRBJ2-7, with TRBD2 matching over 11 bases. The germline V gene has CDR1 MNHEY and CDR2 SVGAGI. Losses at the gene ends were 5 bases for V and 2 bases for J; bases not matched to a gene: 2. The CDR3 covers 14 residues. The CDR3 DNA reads TGTGCCAGCAGTACTAGCGGGGGACCCTACGAGCAGTACTTC. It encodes CASSTSGGPYEQYF.

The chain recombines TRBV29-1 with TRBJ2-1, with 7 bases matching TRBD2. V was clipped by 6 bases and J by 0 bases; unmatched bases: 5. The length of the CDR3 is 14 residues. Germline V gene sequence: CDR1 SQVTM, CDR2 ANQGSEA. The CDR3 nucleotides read TGCAGCGTCGCGGGGGATAGCTCCTACAATGAGCAGTTCTTC. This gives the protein CSVAGDSSYNEQFF.

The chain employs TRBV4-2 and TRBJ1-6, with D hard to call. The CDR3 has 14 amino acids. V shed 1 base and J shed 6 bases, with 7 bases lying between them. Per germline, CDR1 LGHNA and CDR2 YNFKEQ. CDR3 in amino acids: CASSQAGFNSPLHF. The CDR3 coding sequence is TGTGCCAGCAGCCAAGCAGGCTTTAATTCACCCCTCCACTTT.

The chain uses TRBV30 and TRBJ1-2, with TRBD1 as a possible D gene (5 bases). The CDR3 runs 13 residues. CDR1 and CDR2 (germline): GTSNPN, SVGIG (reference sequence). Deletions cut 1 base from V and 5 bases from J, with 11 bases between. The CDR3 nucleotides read TGTGCCTGGAGTGGGAGGGGTCGGTATGGCTACACCTTC. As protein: CAWSGRGRYGYTF.

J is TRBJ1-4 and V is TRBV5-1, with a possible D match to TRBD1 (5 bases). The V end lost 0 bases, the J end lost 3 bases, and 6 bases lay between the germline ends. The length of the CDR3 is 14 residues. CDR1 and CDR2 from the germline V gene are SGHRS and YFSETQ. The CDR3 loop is CASSLGQPNEKLFF. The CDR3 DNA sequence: TGCGCCAGCAGCTTGGGACAGCCTAATGAAAAACTGTTTTTT.

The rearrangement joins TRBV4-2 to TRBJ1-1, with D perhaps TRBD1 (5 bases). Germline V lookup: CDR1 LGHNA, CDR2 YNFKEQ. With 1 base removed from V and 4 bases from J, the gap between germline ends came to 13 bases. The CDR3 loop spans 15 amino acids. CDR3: CASSQGRGESTEAFF. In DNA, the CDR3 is TGTGCCAGCAGCCAAGGAAGGGGCGAGAGCACTGAAGCTTTCTTT.

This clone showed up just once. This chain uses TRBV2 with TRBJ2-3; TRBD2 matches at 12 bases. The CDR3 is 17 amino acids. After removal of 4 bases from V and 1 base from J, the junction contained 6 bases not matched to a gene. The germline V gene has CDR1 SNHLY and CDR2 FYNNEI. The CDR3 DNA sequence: TGTGCCAGCAGTGTATACAGGACTAGCGGGGGCACAGATACGCAGTATTTT. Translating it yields CASSVYRTSGGTDTQYF.

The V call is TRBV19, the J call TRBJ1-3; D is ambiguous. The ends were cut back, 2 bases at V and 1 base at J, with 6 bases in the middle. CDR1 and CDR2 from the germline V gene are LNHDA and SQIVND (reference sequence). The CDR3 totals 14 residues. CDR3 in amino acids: CASSIRVSGNTIYF. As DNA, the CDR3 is TGTGCCAGTAGTATACGTGTTTCTGGAAACACCATATATTTT.

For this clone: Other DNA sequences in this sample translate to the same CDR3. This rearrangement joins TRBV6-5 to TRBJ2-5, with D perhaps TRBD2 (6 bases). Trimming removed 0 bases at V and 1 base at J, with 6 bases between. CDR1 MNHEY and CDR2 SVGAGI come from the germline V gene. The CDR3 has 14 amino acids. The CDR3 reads CASSYSGGQETQYF. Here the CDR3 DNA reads TGTGCCAGCAGTTACTCGGGGGGCCAAGAGACCCAGTACTTC.

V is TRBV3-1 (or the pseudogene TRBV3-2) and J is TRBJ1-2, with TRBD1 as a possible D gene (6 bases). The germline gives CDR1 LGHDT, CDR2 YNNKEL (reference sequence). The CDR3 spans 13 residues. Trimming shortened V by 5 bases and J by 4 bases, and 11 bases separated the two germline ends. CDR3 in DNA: TGTGCCAGCAGCGGTACAGGGTCCTATGGCTACACCTTC. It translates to CASSGTGSYGYTF.